The present TCR beta chain was sequenced within a study of T cell responses to AZD1222 COVID-19 vaccine. With 1 base removed from V and 0 bases from J, the gap between germline ends came to 6 bases. Germline V gives CDR1 SGHDN, CDR2 FVKESK. The length of the CDR3 is 14 residues. Using immunoSEQ multiplex PCR, the repertoire was profiled, and TCRdb retains in-frame clones only, with some absent. This sample yields 68,000 or so clones, of which about nine tenths are seen a single time; about 8.2% belongs to the top ten. The rearrangement uses TRBV14 and TRBJ2-5; the D is unclear. The specimen was peripheral blood, collected on day 0 of AZD1222 vaccination. The clonotype was recovered from an adult in good health. CDR3 residues: CASSQGAYQETQYF. CDR3 DNA sequence: TGTGCCAGCAGCCAAGGCGCGTACCAAGAGACCCAGTACTTC.